This T cell receptor (beta chain) was found in a study of Graves' ophthalmopathy and Graves' hyperthyroidism. Amplification of TCR beta CDR3 regions used RNA transcripts. RT-PCR with HTBI primers came first, then second-round multiplex PCR. TCRdb itself ran the multiplex PCR reads through MiXCR, one entry per CDR3 protein. The sample lists some 1.1 million distinct CDR3 sequences; 35% to 40% were seen once. CDR3 length equals 15 residues. From germline, CDR1 is SNHLY and CDR2 FYNNEI. Deletions cut 5 bases from V and 0 bases from J, with 13 bases between. The evidence that diagnosis relied on was clinical symptoms, serum thyroxine, TRAb, thyroid ultrasound and orbital computed tomography. Study-level points and caveats: In separating ophthalmopathy from stable hyperthyroidism, a 13-signature model achieved nearly 90% sensitivity and 81.08% specificity.

This clonotype has at least ten counts. The antigen is unknown. J is TRBJ1-1 and V is TRBV2, with D tentatively TRBD1 (5 bases). The clonotype comes from an adult man with Graves' hyperthyroidism. The sequenced sample consisted of peripheral blood or thyroid tissue (not recorded which). CDR3 residues: CASSYLGALNTEAFF. CDR3 nucleotides: TGTGCCAGCAGTTATCTCGGGGCCTTGAACACTGAAGCTTTCTTT.